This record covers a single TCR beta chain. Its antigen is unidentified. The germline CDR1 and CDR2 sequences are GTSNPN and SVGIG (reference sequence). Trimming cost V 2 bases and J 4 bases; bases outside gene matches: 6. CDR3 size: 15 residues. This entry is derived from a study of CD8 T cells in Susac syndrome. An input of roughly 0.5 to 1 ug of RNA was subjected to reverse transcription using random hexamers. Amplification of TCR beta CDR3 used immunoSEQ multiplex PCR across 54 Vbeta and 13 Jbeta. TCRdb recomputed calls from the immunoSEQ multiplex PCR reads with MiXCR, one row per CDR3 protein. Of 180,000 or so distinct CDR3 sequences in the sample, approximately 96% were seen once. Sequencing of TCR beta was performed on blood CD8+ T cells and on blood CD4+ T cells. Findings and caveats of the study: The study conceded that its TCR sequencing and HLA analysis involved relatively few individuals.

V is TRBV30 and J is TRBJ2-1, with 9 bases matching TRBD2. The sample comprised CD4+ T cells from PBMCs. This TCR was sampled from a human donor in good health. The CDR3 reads CAWSPDSGGYNEQFF. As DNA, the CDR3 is TGTGCCTGGAGTCCCGACAGCGGGGGGTACAATGAGCAGTTCTTC.